This T cell receptor (beta chain) was obtained from a study of CD8+CD57+ T cells in acquired aplastic anemia. The CDR3 extends over 13 amino acids. With 7 bases removed from V and 5 bases from J, the gap between germline ends came to 14 bases. Profiling of TCR beta VDJ combinations and CDR3 sequences used genomic DNA as template. TCRdb reanalysed the reads using MiXCR and keeps one entry per CDR3 protein. Counted here are about 200,000 distinct CDR3 sequences, about a third occurring once; the ten biggest clones make up 1.1%. Findings and limits, study-wide: Patients showed no significant difference from controls in CD8+ Simpson's diversity.

This clonotype was observed many times. Its matching antigen is unknown. The clonotype originates from a human donor in good health, serving as a control. The V call is TRBV12-3 or TRBV12-4, the J call TRBJ2-5; the D gene is possibly TRBD2 (5 bases). The sample consisted of sorted CD4+, CD8+, or CD8+CD57+ T cells (not recorded which) from PBMCs. CDR3 protein: CASTSSRYETQYF. Written as DNA, the CDR3 is TGTGCCAGCACCTCTAGCCGGTACGAGACCCAGTACTTC.